Following are 21 T cell receptor beta chains from one sample sequenced in a study of T-cell memory formation after mild COVID-19. MiXCR was run by TCRdb on the 5' RACE reads, yielding one entry per CDR3 protein. In the table there are hundreds of thousands of distinct CDR3 sequences, over 15% of which are singletons. Sequenced input: PBMCs or a T cell subset sorted from them (not recorded which). The receptors derive from an adult woman who had mild COVID-19 (a few samples of this study predate the infection). Cell type and time point are not known.

The table lists this clonotype with a count of one. This chain uses TRBV7-9 with TRBJ1-1; 8 bases fit TRBD1. There are 15 residues in the CDR3. Germline CDR1 and CDR2: SEHNR and FQNEAQ (reference sequence). Trimming took 5 bases from V and 3 from J; bases not matched to a gene: 8. The CDR3 reads CASSPGQGADTEAFF. The CDR3 DNA follows: TGTGCCAGCAGCCCAGGTCAGGGGGCGGACACTGAAGCTTTCTTT.

V gene TRBV3-1 combines with J gene TRBJ2-5, with TRBD2 matching over 7 bases. Unmatched junction bases numbered 9, after V lost 0 bases and J lost 5 bases. Germline CDR1 is LGHDT and CDR2 is YNNKEL (reference sequence). The CDR3 sequence is 16 residues long. The CDR3 nucleotides are TGTGCCAGCAGCCAAGAATCGAGTCCAGCGGGGGAGACCCAGTACTTC. Its translation is CASSQESSPAGETQYF.

This rearrangement joins TRBV9 to TRBJ2-1; 8 bases fit TRBD1. The CDR3 has 15 amino acids. Germline V gene data show CDR1 as SGDLS and CDR2 as YYNGEE. Losses at the gene ends were 2 bases for V and 8 bases for J; bases not matched to a gene: 9. The CDR3 DNA reads TGTGCCAGCAGCGTGTCGACAGGGGATTGGGATGAGCAGTTCTTC. As protein: CASSVSTGDWDEQFF. Full variable domain (missing parts from reference TRBV9 and TRBJ2-1): DSGVTQTPKHLITATGQRVTLRCSPRSGDLSVYWYQQSLDQGLQFLIQYYNGEERAKGNILERFSAQQFPDLHSELNLSSLELGDSALYFCASSVSTGDWDEQFFGPGTRLTVL.

The chain is built from TRBV7-9 and TRBJ2-3, with 7 bases that match TRBD1. J lost 3 bases, V lost 2 bases, and 11 bases had no gene match. The CDR3 has 17 residues. Germline V gene sequence: CDR1 SEHNR, CDR2 FQNEAQ (reference sequence). CDR3 in amino acids: CASSLPNSGTETDTQYF. CDR3 bases: TGTGCCAGCAGCTTACCGAACTCTGGGACAGAGACAGATACGCAGTATTTT.

This clonotype has more than one count but fewer than ten. This chain connects TRBV5-4 to TRBJ1-1, with 8 bases that match TRBD1. The CDR3 is 14 amino acids. The germline V gene encodes CDR1 SGHNT and CDR2 YYREEE (reference sequence). J gave up 1 base and V 3 bases, and 2 bases lay outside the gene matches. As DNA, the CDR3 is TGTGCCAGCAGCTCAGGGGGCCGGAACACTGAAGCTTTCTTT. Translation gives CASSSGGRNTEAFF. The entire variable domain, with the rest obtained from reference TRBV5-4 and TRBJ1-1, is as follows: ETGVTQSPTHLIKTRGQQVTLRCSSQSGHNTVSWYQQALGQGPQFIFQYYREEENGRGNFPPRFSGLQFPNYSSELNVNALELDDSALYLCASSSGGRNTEAFFGQGTRLTVV.

This clonotype turned up a few times. V and J are TRBV6-5 and TRBJ2-7; TRBD2 matches at 13 bases. V was pared by 4 bases and J by 3 bases, with 3 bases of the junction left unmatched. The length of the CDR3 is 15 residues. Germline CDR1 MNHEY, CDR2 SVGAGI. CDR3 protein: CASSSGLAGHYEQYF. CDR3 bases: TGTGCCAGCAGTTCGGGACTAGCGGGACACTACGAGCAGTACTTC.

This clonotype has at least ten counts. The chain carries TRBV29-1 and TRBJ1-4; possibly TRBD1 for D (5 bases). Looked up from germline, CDR1 is SQVTM and CDR2 is ANQGSEA. This CDR3 has 14 residues. Trimming pared 3 bases from V and 10 bases from J, leaving 18 bases between. In DNA form, the CDR3 reads TGCAGCGTTGACCTAATGGACGGGAGGGGAAAACTGTTTTTT. Translating it yields CSVDLMDGRGKLFF.

The chain has TRBV5-1 and TRBJ2-6; possible D gene TRBD1, 6 bases. The CDR3 has 17 amino acids. From germline, CDR1 is SGHRS and CDR2 YFSETQ. V was clipped by 2 bases and J by 0 bases, with 12 bases between them. CDR3 region: CASSFRTDHSGANVLTF. The CDR3 region has the DNA TGCGCCAGCAGCTTTAGGACAGACCACTCTGGGGCCAACGTCCTGACTTTC.

The genes are TRBV12-3 or TRBV12-4 and TRBJ1-5, with D perhaps matching TRBD1 (6 bases). Deletions cut 6 bases from V and 4 bases from J, with 19 bases between. The CDR3 is made up of 16 amino acids. The CDR3 sequence: CASSTGTKASNQPQHF. The CDR3 nucleotides read TGTGCCAGCAGCACCGGGACAAAGGCGTCTAATCAGCCCCAGCATTTT.

The V call is TRBV12-5, the J call TRBJ2-7, with D maybe TRBD2 (6 bases). Trimming took 0 bases from V and 5 from J, leaving 14 bases between them. Germline values: CDR1 LGHNT, CDR2 FRNRAP. The CDR3 covers 15 residues. CDR3 in DNA: TGTGCTAGTGGTTTGGTAGCACGGGGGAGCCACGAGCAGTACTTC. Translating it yields CASGLVARGSHEQYF.

This clonotype showed up just a few times. This chain uses TRBV6-1 with TRBJ1-5; possibly TRBD1 for D (5 bases). This CDR3 comprises 12 residues. The V end lost 6 bases, the J end lost 7 bases, and 10 bases lay between the germline ends. Germline-derived CDR1 and CDR2 are MNHNS and SASEGT. The CDR3 bases are TGTGCCAGCAGAGGGGTAGGGCAGCCCCAGCATTTT. Translating it yields CASRGVGQPQHF.

This clonotype came up many times. This chain joins TRBV7-3 and TRBJ2-3; TRBD2 might be the D (5 bases). Germline CDR1 SGHTA, CDR2 FQGTGA. Trimming removed 0 bases at V and 0 bases at J, with 7 bases between. The CDR3 runs 15 residues. The CDR3 nucleotides read TGTGCCAGCAGCTTAACTCGGACTAGCACAGATACGCAGTATTTT. As protein: CASSLTRTSTDTQYF.

This chain links TRBV2 with TRBJ1-3, with D unclear. The CDR3 spans 14 residues. From germline, CDR1 is SNHLY and CDR2 FYNNEI. V was shortened by 6 bases and J by 2 bases, with 11 bases between the two germline ends. CDR3 sequence reads: CASREHDTGNTIYF. CDR3 DNA sequence: TGTGCCAGCAGAGAACACGATACTGGAAACACCATATATTTT. Combining the CDR3 with reference TRBV2 and TRBJ1-3 gives the whole variable domain EPEVTQTPSHQVTQMGQEVILRCVPISNHLYFYWYRQILGQKVEFLVSFYNNEISEKSEIFDDQFSVERPDGSNFTLKIRSTKLEDSAMYFCASREHDTGNTIYFGEGSWLTVV.

The genes are TRBV12-3 or TRBV12-4 and TRBJ1-2; no clear D. The CDR3 loop spans 13 amino acids. Trimming removed 3 bases at V and 2 bases at J, with 7 bases between. The CDR3 sequence is CASSLSENYGYTF. For the CDR3, the DNA is TGTGCCAGCAGTTTGTCGGAAAACTATGGCTACACCTTC.

The rearrangement uses TRBV7-2 and TRBJ1-5; 8 bases fit TRBD1. CDR3 length: 13 residues. V shed 5 bases, J shed 10 bases, and the junction held 7 bases outside the gene matches. Germline V CDR1 and CDR2: SGHTA, FQGNSA. The DNA for the CDR3 is TGTGCCAGCAGCCCCGGACAGGGAAGACCCCAGCATTTT. It codes for CASSPGQGRPQHF.

This chain joins TRBV18 and TRBJ2-7, with D hard to call. Germline lookup yields CDR1 KGHSH and CDR2 LQKENI. The CDR3 totals 15 residues. V was trimmed by 0 bases and J by 1 base, leaving 10 bases between them. CDR3 residues: CASSPPVSRSYEQYF. In DNA, the CDR3 is TGTGCCAGCTCACCACCGGTCTCTAGATCCTACGAGCAGTACTTC. Looking up the rest from reference TRBV18 and TRBJ2-7 gives the full variable domain: NAGVMQNPRHLVRRRGQEARLRCSPMKGHSHVYWYRQLPEEGLKFMVYLQKENIIDESGMPKERFSAEFPKEGPSILRIQQVVRGDSAAYFCASSPPVSRSYEQYFGPGTRLTVT.

Written as DNA, the CDR3 is TGTGCCACCAGCCCTGACAGGGGTTACTACAATGAGCAGTTCTTC. It yields the protein CATSPDRGYYNEQFF. The rearrangement links TRBV15 to TRBJ2-1; 8 bases align to TRBD1. Germline V gene sequence: CDR1 LNHNV, CDR2 YYDKDF (reference sequence). The CDR3 contains 15 residues. V shed 5 bases and J 3 bases; nucleotides not matched to a gene: 6.

This clonotype was seen a few times. The chain recombines TRBV7-9 with TRBJ2-1; 7 bases are a match to TRBD2. V shed 2 bases, J shed 5 bases, and the junction held 9 bases outside the gene matches. The CDR3 is 16 residues long. From germline, CDR1 is SEHNR and CDR2 FQNEAQ (reference sequence). For the CDR3, the DNA is TGTGCCAGCAGCTTAATCGGGGGGATAGAGAACAATGAGCAGTTCTTC. Its protein is CASSLIGGIENNEQFF.

The chain carries TRBV19 and TRBJ2-3; 7 bases match TRBD2. The germline gives CDR1 LNHDA, CDR2 SQIVND (reference sequence). Trimming removed 3 bases from V and 6 bases from J; junction bases left unmatched: 15. The CDR3 totals 17 residues. The CDR3 DNA reads TGTGCCAGTAGTATTGAAGGTCTAGCGGCCGTATCCGATACGCAGTATTTT. This sequence encodes CASSIEGLAAVSDTQYF.

The gene calls are TRBV29-1 and TRBJ1-5, with D tentatively TRBD1 (6 bases). The germline V gene encodes CDR1 SQVTM and CDR2 ANQGSEA. This CDR3 has 13 amino acids. Trimming shortened V by 4 bases and J by 3 bases, and 10 bases separated the two germline ends. The CDR3 sequence: CSVVQGLNQPQHF. CDR3 DNA sequence: TGCAGCGTTGTACAGGGCCTCAATCAGCCCCAGCATTTT. The full variable domain, in which reference TRBV29-1 and TRBJ1-5 provide the parts outside the CDR3, is SAVISQKPSRDICQRGTSLTIQCQVDSQVTMMFWYRQQPGQSLTLIATANQGSEATYESGFVIDKFPISRPNLTFSTLTVSNMSPEDSSIYLCSVVQGLNQPQHFGDGTRLSIL.

This rearrangement joins TRBV20-1 to TRBJ2-5; tentatively, D is TRBD1 (5 bases). This CDR3 is built from 13 residues. Per the germline V gene, CDR1 is DFQATT and CDR2 is SNEGSKA (reference sequence). V lost 6 bases and J lost 3, with 14 bases in between. CDR3: CSATDSPEETQYF. The CDR3 DNA sequence: TGCAGTGCCACCGACAGTCCTGAAGAGACCCAGTACTTC.